The present T cell receptor (beta chain) was sequenced within a study of response to subunit inactivated influenza vaccine. The V and J ends lost 1 base and 4 bases, in that order; junction bases with no gene match: 9. Germline CDR1 and CDR2: SGHVS and FQNEAQ. The CDR3 loop spans 16 amino acids. TCRdb re-analysed the RT-PCR reads in MiXCR, keeping a single row per CDR3 protein. Among over 150,000 distinct CDR3 sequences listed, around 9.2% were seen once. This specimen consisted of non-naive T cells sorted from PBMCs, obtained on the day of vaccination. The J gene is TRBJ2-7, the V gene TRBV7-8; 8 bases map to TRBD1. The TCR sequence derives from a middle-aged man who received an inactivated influenza vaccine. The CDR3 is CASSLVQGVGKYEQYF. The CDR3, as DNA: TGTGCCAGCAGCTTAGTACAGGGGGTAGGAAAGTACGAGCAGTACTTC.